Listed below are T cell receptor beta chains from one sample, sequenced in a study of lymphopenia after photon versus proton radiotherapy. Assay used: immunoSEQ multiplex PCR; TCRdb lists only in-frame clones, some missing. Of about 65,000 clones detected, 80% to 90% appear once; the ten largest clones hold approximately 10%. This sample comprised peripheral blood, obtained from a patient treated with proton-based radiotherapy. The receptor set was obtained from an elderly man with esophageal cancer. Each CDR3 is given with its conserved first and last residue. D genes are given only for firm matches. Part of the rows lack a size; the others show once, few, many or a class for expanded clones.

>-|-|TRBJ2-3|TRBV18
TGTGCCAGCTCACCCAGCGGAGTCACAGATACGCAGTATTTT
CASSPSGVTDTQYF
>-|-|TRBJ1-5|TRBV7-6
TGTGCCAGCAGCTTAGCTCCGGATCAGCCCCAGCATTTT
CASSLAPDQPQHF
>-|TRBD1|TRBJ2-2|TRBV4-3
TGCGCCAGCAGCCACGGGACAGCCACCGGGGAGCTGTTTTTT
CASSHGTATGELFF
>-|-|TRBJ2-7|TRBV27
TGTGCCAGCAGTCCTACCCCCTACGAGCAGTACTTC
CASSPTPYEQYF
>-|TRBD1|TRBJ2-1|TRBV5-1
TGCGCCAGCAGCCCCCGGACAGGTTCCCATGAGCAGTTCTTC
CASSPRTGSHEQFF
>-|-|TRBJ1-2|TRBV6-6
TGTGCCAGCAGTCCGAGGGATGGCTACACCTTC
CASSPRDGYTF
>once|-|TRBJ2-5|TRBV6-1
TGTGCCAGCAGTGGCCAAGAGACCCAGTACTTC
CASSGQETQYF
>once|-|TRBJ2-3|TRBV30
TGTGCCTGGACGGGAGTTACTACAGATACGCAGTATTTT
CAWTGVTTDTQYF
>-|TRBD1|TRBJ2-1|TRBV5-1
TGCGCCAGCAGCAACTTCAAAGGGACAGAACCAGACAATGAGCAGTTCTTC
CASSNFKGTEPDNEQFF
>few|TRBD2|TRBJ2-1|TRBV5-6
TGTGCCAGTCTTCGACTAGCGATTTACAATGAGCAGTTCTTC
CASLRLAIYNEQFF
>-|-|TRBJ2-3|TRBV6-5
TGTGCCAGCAGTTACGTGGGGGAATCGACGCAGTATTTT
CASSYVGESTQYF
>-|-|TRBJ1-1|TRBV5-1
TGCGCCAGCAGCTTGGCCGAAGACGCTGAAGCTTTCTTT
CASSLAEDAEAFF
>-|-|TRBJ2-7|TRBV11-2
TGTGCCAGCAGCTTATTCGGGAAAGACTACGAGCAGTACTTC
CASSLFGKDYEQYF
>-|-|TRBJ2-3|TRBV7-8
TGTGCCAGCAGCTTAGGGCGGTTGGCCCTCCGAGATACGCAGTATTTT
CASSLGRLALRDTQYF
>-|TRBD1|TRBJ2-7|TRBV7-2
TGTGCCAGCAGCTTAGGGACGACAGGGGCCTACGAGCAGTACTTC
CASSLGTTGAYEQYF
>-|-|TRBJ1-1|TRBV7-9
TGTGCCAGCAGCCAGGCTGGGGGAAGTCCTGAAGCTTTCTTT
CASSQAGGSPEAFF
>-|-|TRBJ1-1|TRBV7-6
TGTGCCAGCAGCAGGGCGCGGAACACTGAAGCTTTCTTT
CASSRARNTEAFF
>-|-|TRBJ1-4|TRBV5-1
TGCGCCAGCAGCTTGACTCCTCAGGACGAAAAACTGTTTTTT
CASSLTPQDEKLFF
>-|TRBD1|TRBJ2-5|TRBV27
TGTGCCAGCAGCTTCTTCGGGACAGGGGACGAGACCCAGTACTTC
CASSFFGTGDETQYF
>-|TRBD1|TRBJ2-7|TRBV19
TGTGCCAGTAGTATAGGGACAGGAGTCTACGAGCAGTACTTC
CASSIGTGVYEQYF
>-|-|TRBJ1-4|TRBV2
TGTGCCAGCAGCCCGGAGTCAACTAATGAAAAACTGTTTTTT
CASSPESTNEKLFF
>-|-|TRBJ1-2|TRBV6-6
TGTGCCAGCAGCCGATCCCCCGAATCAAACTATGGCTACACCTTC
CASSRSPESNYGYTF
>-|-|TRBJ1-5|TRBV5-1
TGCGCCAGCAGCTTAGGCACAGCCCATCAGCCCCAGCATTTT
CASSLGTAHQPQHF
>-|TRBD1|TRBJ1-4|TRBV15
TGTGCCACCAGCAGGACAGGGGTAAATGAAAAACTGTTTTTT
CATSRTGVNEKLFF
>-|TRBD2|TRBJ2-3|TRBV4-3
TGCGCCAGCAGCCAAGAATCCCCGGCTAGCGGGAGGAGAGATACGCAGTATTTT
CASSQESPASGRRDTQYF
>-|TRBD2|TRBJ2-2|TRBV2
TGTGCCAGCAGTGAACTAGCGGGAGACCCCACCGGGGAGCTGTTTTTT
CASSELAGDPTGELFF
>-|-|TRBJ2-3|TRBV6-1
TGTGCCAGCAGTGAAGCGTTCGGAGATACGCAGTATTTT
CASSEAFGDTQYF
>-|TRBD2|TRBJ2-7|TRBV4-3
TGCGCCAGCAGCCAATTGGGACTAGCGACCTACGAGCAGTACTTC
CASSQLGLATYEQYF
>-|-|TRBJ1-5|TRBV2
TGTGCCAGCAGCGACCGACAGACCTTCTATAGCAATCAGCCCCAGCATTTT
CASSDRQTFYSNQPQHF
>-|-|TRBJ1-1|TRBV7-2
TGTGCCAGCAGCTTCTCTAGGGGCGCCAGGGTCGACACTGAAGCTTTCTTT
CASSFSRGARVDTEAFF
>few|-|TRBJ1-2|TRBV5-1
TGCGCCAGCAGCTTGGTTGCAGCTAACTATGGCTACACCTTC
CASSLVAANYGYTF
>-|TRBD2|TRBJ2-3|TRBV5-1
TGCGCCAGCAGCCCGGGGGGTACAGATACGCAGTATTTT
CASSPGGTDTQYF
>-|-|TRBJ2-3|TRBV7-9
TGTGCCAGCAGCTTATGGGCTAGAAGCACAGATACGCAGTATTTT
CASSLWARSTDTQYF
>once|TRBD2|TRBJ2-7|TRBV11-3
TGTGCCAGCAGCTTAGCGGGGGGTGTCATCCACGAGCAGTACTTC
CASSLAGGVIHEQYF
>-|TRBD1|TRBJ1-5|TRBV2
TGTGCCAGCAGTAGGGACAGGGATGGGAAGCCCCAGCATTTT
CASSRDRDGKPQHF
>few|TRBD1|TRBJ1-1|TRBV2
TGTGCCAGCAGTGGGACAGGGTTTTACACTGAAGCTTTCTTT
CASSGTGFYTEAFF
>-|-|TRBJ1-2|TRBV30
TGTGCCTGGAGGGAGAGGGGGGCTGCTAACTATGGCTACACCTTC
CAWRERGAANYGYTF
>-|TRBD2|TRBJ2-3|TRBV12-5
TGTGCTAGTGGTCCCGGACTAGAGAACTACATTAGCACAGATACGCAGTATTTT
CASGPGLENYISTDTQYF
>-|TRBD1|TRBJ1-1|TRBV10-3
TGTGCCGGGATGGGACAGTTGAGCACTGAAGCTTTCTTT
CAGMGQLSTEAFF
>-|-|TRBJ1-1|TRBV5-1
TGCGCCAGCAGCTTGTCAGGGGCCCACACTGAAGCTTTCTTT
CASSLSGAHTEAFF
>-|-|TRBJ1-4|TRBV7-9
TGTGCCAGCAGGGGCAAGTGGGGGTCTAATGAAAAACTGTTTTTT
CASRGKWGSNEKLFF
>-|-|TRBJ2-7|TRBV18
TGTGCCAGCTCACCACCGGGCTTACCCTACGAGCAGTACTTC
CASSPPGLPYEQYF
>-|-|TRBJ1-5|TRBV9
TGTGCCAGCAGCGTAGTGGAGGTCCAATATAGCAATCAGCCCCAGCATTTT
CASSVVEVQYSNQPQHF
>-|-|TRBJ2-2|TRBV7-6
TGTGCCAGCAGCTTAGCCCAGGGGAGCGCCGGGGAGCTGTTTTTT
CASSLAQGSAGELFF
>-|-|TRBJ2-7|TRBV5-8
TGTGCCAGCAGCTTGGCGGGGACACACTACGAGCAGTACTTC
CASSLAGTHYEQYF
>-|TRBD2|TRBJ2-1|TRBV5-6
TGTGCCAGCAGCGTATCTAGCGGGAGGTACAATGAGCAGTTCTTC
CASSVSSGRYNEQFF
>once|-|TRBJ1-5|TRBV5-6
TGTGCCAGCAGCTTGACCCCTGGGCGGAATCAGCCCCAGCATTTT
CASSLTPGRNQPQHF
>-|-|TRBJ2-7|TRBV5-5
TGTGCCAGCAGCCCAGAGGGTCCATCCTACGAGCAGTACTTC
CASSPEGPSYEQYF
>-|-|TRBJ2-1|TRBV7-8
TGTGCCAGCAGCTCGACTCGTTACAATGAGCAGTTCTTC
CASSSTRYNEQFF
>-|TRBD2|TRBJ2-3|TRBV7-9
TGTGCCAGCTTGCGGGAGCGGGGGGGCTTCAGCACAGATACGCAGTATTTT
CASLRERGGFSTDTQYF
>-|TRBD2|TRBJ2-7|TRBV4-1
TGCGCCAGCAGCCACTTACGGGGGGGAAACTACGAGCAGTACTTC
CASSHLRGGNYEQYF
>once|-|TRBJ2-3|TRBV29-1
TGCAGCGTTGAAGATCCGGGGCTAGGAAGCACAGATACGCAGTATTTT
CSVEDPGLGSTDTQYF